Below, 30 T cell receptor beta chains from the same sample are listed, as sequenced in a study of regulatory T cells in long-lasting Graves disease. TCR beta libraries were built with iRepertoire HTBI primers and Arm-PCR of CDR3 regions. TCRdb independently ran MiXCR on the multiplex PCR reads; one entry per CDR3 protein. The data contain roughly 220,000 distinct CDR3 sequences, roughly 18% of them singletons. Time point indicated: newly diagnosed GD, antithyroid drugs for less than 3 months. The TCR library was prepared using RNA isolated from PBMCs. The sequencing here drew on peripheral blood mononuclear cells (PBMCs), taken at new diagnosis, from a patient treated with antithyroid drugs. Receptor source: a female donor with Graves disease.

This clonotype was seen ten or more times. The V and J genes are TRBV5-1 and TRBJ2-7; D is possibly TRBD1 or TRBD2 (5 bases each). Germline CDR1 SGHRS, CDR2 YFSETQ. The CDR3 loop spans 15 amino acids. Trimming stripped 3 bases from V and 2 bases from J, with 15 bases between. In DNA form, the CDR3 reads TGCGCCAGCAGCTCCCAGGGCGACTACACCTACGAGCAGTACTTC. The encoded protein is CASSSQGDYTYEQYF.

Ten or more counts support this clonotype. A junction boundary mismatches the germline segment, possibly from a read error. The chain recombines TRBV24-1 with TRBJ2-1; the match to TRBD1 covers 7 bases. This CDR3 spans 19 amino acids. Looked up from germline, CDR1 is KGHDR and CDR2 is SFDVKD. Written as DNA, the CDR3 is TGTGCCACCGGGGGATCCGGGACAGTTGAAACTAGTTCCTTCAATGAGCAGTTCTTC. The encoded protein is CATGGSGTVETSSFNEQFF.

About this clonotype itself: This sequence may be a read error, since a much larger clone differs from it by one base. CDR3 in DNA: TGTGCCATCAGAGACACCTCCGGGGGGAATGAGCAGTACTTC. Protein sequence: CAIRDTSGGNEQYF. V and J are TRBV10-3 and TRBJ2-5, with 7 bases identical to TRBD2. J gave up 11 bases and V 6 bases, and 15 bases lay outside the gene matches. The CDR3 is made up of 14 amino acids. Germline V gene sequence: CDR1 ENHRY, CDR2 SYGVKD.

At least ten counts were recorded for this clonotype. The CDR3 bases are TGTGCCAGCAGTTGGACAGGGAAAGAGACCCAGTACTTC. Amino acids: CASSWTGKETQYF. This sequence joins TRBV12-3 or TRBV12-4 and TRBJ2-5; the match to TRBD1 covers 8 bases. The CDR3 totals 13 residues. V lost 4 bases, J lost 3 bases, and 1 base stayed unmatched.

This clonotype was seen ten or more times. This rearrangement joins TRBV14 to TRBJ2-5, with D hard to call. Germline V gene lookup returns CDR1 SGHDN and CDR2 FVKESK. The CDR3 is 17 amino acids. Between the trimmed V and J ends, which lost 1 base and 4 bases, there was a span of 19 bases. CDR3 DNA sequence: TGTGCCAGCAGCCAAGGGTCTTACAGCCGACCAACAGAGACCCAGTACTTC. It specifies CASSQGSYSRPTETQYF.

Notes on this clonotype: Just one base apart from a much larger clone, this may be a read error. The rearrangement joins TRBV2 to TRBJ2-2, with D tentatively TRBD1 (7 bases). This CDR3 spans 15 amino acids. CDR1 is SNHLY and CDR2 is FYNNEI in the germline V gene. The CDR3 spells CANTRQGVGTGGLFF. The CDR3 coding sequence is TGTGCCAACACGAGACAGGGAGTGGGCACCGGGGGGCTGTTTTTT.

In this sample, this clonotype turned up once. The V and J genes are TRBV19 and TRBJ2-1; 7 bases agree with TRBD1. V lost 4 bases to trimming and J lost 9 bases; unmatched junction nucleotides: 9. Looked up from germline, CDR1 is LNHDA and CDR2 is SQIVND (reference sequence). The CDR3 extends over 14 amino acids. The CDR3 spells CASSTLTGMSEQFF. Written as DNA, the CDR3 is TGTGCCAGTAGTACTCTGACAGGGATGAGTGAGCAGTTCTTC. Full variable domain (outside the CDR3, taken from reference TRBV19 and TRBJ2-1): DGGITQSPKYLFRKEGQNVTLSCEQNLNHDAMYWYRQDPGQGLRLIYYSQIVNDFQKGDIAEGYSVSREKKESFPLTVTSAQKNPTAFYLCASSTLTGMSEQFFGPGTRLTVL.

This clonotype was counted at least ten times. The chain has TRBV20-1 and TRBJ2-7; 15 bases line up with TRBD2. Germline CDR1 and CDR2: DFQATT and SNEGSKA (reference sequence). V dropped 4 bases and J dropped 5; count of bases not matched to a gene: 6. CDR3 length equals 15 residues. CDR3 DNA sequence: TGCAGTGCTACCGGACTAGCGGGAGGGGCTGACGAGCAGTACTTC. It specifies CSATGLAGGADEQYF.

This clonotype was detected many times. This chain links TRBV11-2 with TRBJ2-1; the D gene is possibly TRBD2 (5 bases). CDR1 and CDR2 from the germline V gene are SGHAT and FQNNGV. V lost 1 base, J lost 8 bases, and 12 bases lay in between. The CDR3 covers 14 residues. This chain's CDR3 is CASSLASSNYEQFF. CDR3 coding DNA: TGTGCCAGCAGCTTAGCGTCTAGCAACTATGAGCAGTTCTTC.

The chain carries TRBV11-2 and TRBJ2-7; either TRBD1 or TRBD2 may fit D (6 bases each). CDR1 is SGHAT and CDR2 is FQNNGV in the germline V gene. CDR3 length equals 16 residues. The V and J ends lost 1 base and 2 bases respectively, with 15 bases between them. The CDR3 nucleotides read TGTGCCAGCAGCTTAGTACGTGGGGGGCCGACCTACGAGCAGTACTTC. This translates into CASSLVRGGPTYEQYF.

This clonotype was detected ten times or more. This chain uses TRBV19 with TRBJ2-3, with 14 bases that match TRBD2. Germline CDR1 LNHDA, CDR2 SQIVND (reference sequence). The CDR3 is 15 residues long. Germline trimming cut 6 bases from V and 4 bases from J; bases unmatched to any gene: 3. The CDR3 protein is CASSWGLAGADTQYF. CDR3 coding DNA: TGTGCCAGTAGCTGGGGACTAGCGGGAGCAGATACGCAGTATTTT.

In its sample, this clonotype was seen many times. V gene TRBV6-1 combines with J gene TRBJ1-1, with TRBD1 as a possible D gene (5 bases). Looked up from germline, CDR1 is MNHNS and CDR2 is SASEGT. The V and J ends lost 7 bases and 5 bases respectively, with 8 bases between them. The CDR3 consists of 11 residues. CDR3 sequence reads: CASTGLTEAFF. In nucleotides, the CDR3 is TGTGCCAGCACAGGGTTGACTGAAGCTTTCTTT.

The sample holds many counts of this clonotype. The V and J genes are TRBV6-1 and TRBJ2-7; TRBD1 or TRBD2 may be the D gene (7 bases each). V lost 11 bases and J lost 2, with 16 bases in between. Germline loops: CDR1 MNHNS, CDR2 SASEGT. This CDR3 is built from 13 residues. Here the CDR3 reads CASGGASTYEQYF. The CDR3 nucleotides read TGTGCCTCAGGGGGGGCAAGCACCTACGAGCAGTACTTC.

There are many counts of this clonotype. One junction end does not reproduce the germline sequence, and a read error may be involved. This chain connects TRBV4-3 to TRBJ1-4, with unresolved D. The CDR3 contains 13 residues. Germline CDR1 is LGHNA and CDR2 is YSLEER. CDR3 loop: CASSQSPNEKLFF. The CDR3 coding sequence is TGCGCCAGCAGCCAATCACCTAACGAAAAACTGTTTTTT.

This clonotype was seen a handful of times. The chain carries TRBV27 and TRBJ1-6; 8 nucleotides agree with TRBD1. CDR1 and CDR2 from the germline V gene are MNHEY and SMNVEV (reference sequence). With 3 bases clipped from V and 5 bases from J, the junction kept 0 bases outside the gene matches. The length of the CDR3 is 14 residues. CDR3 coding DNA: TGTGCCAGCAGTTTGACAGGGGATAATTCACCCCTCCACTTT. Its protein product is CASSLTGDNSPLHF.

This clonotype was seen many times. The chain joins TRBV4-1 to TRBJ1-2; no reliable D call. This CDR3 spans 15 amino acids. Looked up from germline, CDR1 is MGHRA and CDR2 is YSYEKL. The V end lost 0 bases, the J end lost 4 bases, and 12 bases lay between the germline ends. The CDR3: CASSQDREAFYGYTF. The CDR3 region has the DNA TGCGCCAGCAGCCAAGATCGGGAGGCATTCTATGGCTACACCTTC.

The CDR3 loop is CATSDHPARTSFSSTDTQYF. In DNA form, the CDR3 reads TGTGCCACCAGTGACCACCCGGCCCGGACTAGCTTTTCTAGCACAGATACGCAGTATTTT. V is TRBV24-1 and J is TRBJ2-3; 8 bases agree with TRBD2. CDR1 is KGHDR, CDR2 SFDVKD, per germline. J gave up 0 bases and V 4 bases, and 17 bases lay outside the gene matches. The CDR3 extends over 20 amino acids.

V usage is TRBV18 and J usage is TRBJ2-1; D unclear. Trimming removed 4 bases from V and 5 bases from J, with 18 bases in between. The CDR3 extends over 16 amino acids. Germline CDR1 reads KGHSH; CDR2 reads LQKENI. As DNA, the CDR3 is TGTGCCAGCTCACGGTATCAAGGTCTAAGGGACAATGAGCAGTTCTTC. It yields the protein CASSRYQGLRDNEQFF. Full variable domain (rest looked up from reference TRBV18 and TRBJ2-1): NAGVMQNPRHLVRRRGQEARLRCSPMKGHSHVYWYRQLPEEGLKFMVYLQKENIIDESGMPKERFSAEFPKEGPSILRIQQVVRGDSAAYFCASSRYQGLRDNEQFFGPGTRLTVL.

This clonotype came up many times. The J gene is TRBJ1-6, the V gene TRBV12-5, with a possible D match to TRBD1 (5 bases). The CDR3 contains 14 residues. Germline values: CDR1 LGHNT, CDR2 FRNRAP. The V and J ends lost 3 bases and 6 bases respectively, with 9 bases between them. CDR3 nucleotides: TGTGCTAGTGGTTTTCTGGGGGTTAATTCACCCCTCCACTTT. This gives the protein CASGFLGVNSPLHF.

A few counts support this clonotype. J is TRBJ2-1 and V is TRBV6-1, with unresolved D. The CDR3 runs to 14 residues. Looked up from germline, CDR1 is MNHNS and CDR2 is SASEGT. V was clipped by 6 bases and J by 8 bases, with 17 bases between them. CDR3 region: CASSGPLTGDEQFF. CDR3 nucleotide sequence: TGTGCCAGCAGCGGACCCCTAACGGGCGATGAGCAGTTCTTC.

This clonotype has at least ten counts. The CDR3 coding sequence is TGTGCCTGGAGCATTGGGACAGCACTCTACAATGAAAAACTGTTTTTT. Its translation: CAWSIGTALYNEKLFF. This chain links TRBV30 with TRBJ1-4; TRBD1 matches at 7 bases. There are 16 residues in the CDR3. The germline V gene encodes CDR1 GTSNPN and CDR2 SVGIG (reference sequence). V shed 3 bases, J shed 5 bases, and the junction held 12 bases outside the gene matches. Using reference TRBV30 and TRBJ1-4 for the parts outside the CDR3, the full variable domain is SQTIHQWPATLVQPVGSPLSLECTVEGTSNPNLYWYRQAAGRGLQLLFYSVGIGQISSEVPQNLSASRPQDRQFILSSKKLLLSDSGFYLCAWSIGTALYNEKLFFGSGTQLSVL.

This clonotype was recorded at least ten times. As DNA, the CDR3 is TGTGCCAGCAGCTTATATTCTAGCGGGAGGTTCGACAATGAGCAGTTCTTC. It translates to CASSLYSSGRFDNEQFF. The rearrangement links TRBV7-3 to TRBJ2-1; 11 bases match TRBD2. CDR3 length equals 17 residues. V was clipped by 2 bases and J by 5 bases; unmatched bases: 8. The germline V gene has CDR1 SGHTA and CDR2 FQGTGA. Full variable domain (outside the CDR3, taken from reference TRBV7-3 and TRBJ2-1): GAGVSQTPSNKVTEKGKYVELRCDPISGHTALYWYRQSLGQGPEFLIYFQGTGAADDSGLPNDRFFAVRPEGSVSTLKIQRTERGDSAVYLCASSLYSSGRFDNEQFFGPGTRLTVL.

The sample holds many counts of this clonotype. The chain carries TRBV4-2 and TRBJ2-1; 8 nucleotides align to TRBD2. J lost 5 bases, V lost 6 bases, and 9 bases had no gene match. CDR3 length equals 15 residues. The germline V gene has CDR1 LGHNA and CDR2 YNFKEQ. The CDR3 coding sequence is TGTGCCAGCAGTCTCGCAGCGGGAGAGAACAATGAGCAGTTCTTC. Its translation is CASSLAAGENNEQFF.

This clonotype was detected ten times or more. The chain has TRBV12-3 or TRBV12-4 and TRBJ2-1; 9 bases match TRBD1. J lost 8 bases, V lost 6 bases, and 8 bases had no gene match. The CDR3 sequence is 14 residues long. The CDR3 reads CASRPGTGRDEQFF. CDR3 bases: TGTGCCAGCAGGCCCGGGACAGGGAGGGATGAGCAGTTCTTC.

This clonotype was seen more than once but under ten times. The V call is TRBV7-9, the J call TRBJ2-7; 12 bases fit TRBD2. The length of the CDR3 is 15 residues. Per germline, CDR1 SEHNR and CDR2 FQNEAQ (reference sequence). The trim removed 5 bases at V and 4 bases at J, leaving 6 bases unmatched. CDR3 residues: CASSLASGRVYEQYF. The CDR3 region has the DNA TGTGCCAGCAGCCTCGCTAGCGGGAGGGTATACGAGCAGTACTTC.

The V gene is TRBV11-3, the J gene TRBJ2-3, with no clear D. This CDR3 has 14 amino acids. The germline CDR1 and CDR2 sequences are SGHNT and YENEEA. Trimming removed 5 bases from V and 4 bases from J, with 13 bases in between. The CDR3 DNA reads TGTGCCAGCAGCGCCGTCTCCTCCGCAGATACGCAGTATTTT. This translates into CASSAVSSADTQYF.

The chain is built from TRBV28 and TRBJ2-2, with TRBD2 identical over 11 bases. The J segment lost 5 bases and the V segment lost 5 bases, leaving 4 bases of the junction unmatched. CDR1 is MDHEN, CDR2 SYDVKM, per germline. The CDR3 sequence is 15 residues long. CDR3 sequence: CASSTLAGGTGELFF. The CDR3 DNA reads TGTGCCAGCAGTACCTTAGCGGGAGGGACCGGGGAGCTGTTTTTT.

This clonotype was seen ten or more times. This CDR3 reads CASSWGRGNYGYTF. Here the CDR3 DNA reads TGTGCCAGTAGTTGGGGTAGGGGGAACTATGGCTACACCTTC. The chain has TRBV19 and TRBJ1-2; possibly TRBD1 for D (6 bases). CDR1 is LNHDA and CDR2 is SQIVND in the germline V gene (reference sequence). The V and J ends lost 5 bases and 2 bases respectively, with 12 bases between them. The CDR3 loop spans 14 amino acids.

This clonotype was observed at least ten times. The chain carries TRBV2 and TRBJ2-7, with D maybe TRBD2 (7 bases). V gave up 6 bases and J gave up 4 bases, with 25 bases separating them. This CDR3 is built from 17 residues. Germline CDR1 SNHLY, CDR2 FYNNEI. In DNA form, the CDR3 reads TGTGCCAGCAGCCAAGGGGGGGGGACATTGGCAACTTACGAGCAGTACTTC. Its translation: CASSQGGGTLATYEQYF.

This clonotype was found many times. The rearrangement links TRBV10-2 to TRBJ2-3; the D is unclear. V was trimmed by 2 bases and J by 2 bases, leaving 8 bases between them. Germline V gives CDR1 WSHSY, CDR2 SAAADI. This CDR3 has 14 amino acids. CDR3: CASSEGPNTDTQYF. DNA of the CDR3: TGCGCCAGCAGTGAGGGACCTAACACAGATACGCAGTATTTT.